This T cell receptor beta chain comes out of a study of blood T cells in healthy people across ages. Trimming pared 2 bases from V and 5 bases from J, leaving 4 bases between. Looked up from germline, CDR1 is LGHDT and CDR2 is YNNKEL (reference sequence). This CDR3 spans 11 amino acids. This clonotype was detected only a few times. The antigen remains unidentified. Overall study findings and caveats: Per million T cells, TCR beta diversity dropped about linearly as age rose.

The authors ran a second PCR of roughly 6 to 12 cycles using a sample-barcoded 5' primer and a J-beta primer mix. MiXCR was run by TCRdb on the 5' RACE reads, yielding one entry per CDR3 protein. The table has hundreds of thousands of distinct CDR3 sequences, 20% to 25% seen once. The same specimen was also included in a second study, on T cells of mothers and their children.

The sample taken for sequencing was blood. The receptor's source is a boy aged 5 to 17 in good health. The chain employs TRBV3-1 and TRBJ2-7; D gene unclear. CDR3 amino acids: CASSQLNEQYF. CDR3 nucleotides: TGTGCCAGCAGCCAACTCAACGAGCAGTACTTC.